The entry below gives a single TCR beta chain sequence along with its context. The data were taken from a study of blood T cell repertoires in COVID-19. Trimming stripped 0 bases from V and 5 bases from J, with 16 bases between. Germline CDR1 and CDR2: KGHDR and SFDVKD. This CDR3 region has 17 residues. Assay used: immunoSEQ multiplex PCR; TCRdb lists only in-frame clones, some missing. This sample has approximately 280,000 clones; 70% to 90% occur once, and the top ten carry about an eighth. This TCR was recovered from a woman in her sixties with acute or convalescent COVID-19. Sample: peripheral blood. This chain uses TRBV24-1 with TRBJ2-1; maybe TRBD1 (6 bases). The DNA for the CDR3 is TGTGCCACCAGTGATTTGAAGGGGGACGGGGATAACAATGAGCAGTTCTTC. It yields the protein CATSDLKGDGDNNEQFF.